Shown below are 7 T cell receptor beta chains from a single sample sequenced in a study of early T cells in non-severe SARS-CoV-2 infection. TCRdb itself ran the 5' RACE reads through MiXCR, one entry per CDR3 protein. In the table there are roughly 90,000 distinct CDR3 sequences, roughly 14% of which are singletons. Sequencing was done on a sample of whole blood. These receptors originate from an adult who was a healthcare worker with PCR-confirmed SARS-CoV-2 infection or an uninfected control (not recorded which).

This clonotype was counted only a few times. The rearrangement links TRBV11-2 to TRBJ1-3; 11 bases map to TRBD1. The junction had 1 base not matched to a gene; V was cut back by 4 bases and J by 2 bases. The CDR3 length is 15 residues. Germline V gives CDR1 SGHAT, CDR2 FQNNGV. This CDR3 reads CASSSDRGPGNTIYF. The CDR3, as DNA: TGTGCCAGCAGCTCGGACAGGGGGCCTGGAAACACCATATATTTT.

The V gene is TRBV20-1, the J gene TRBJ1-2, with D maybe TRBD1 (6 bases). CDR3 length: 15 amino acids. The V end lost 6 bases, the J end lost 3 bases, and 20 bases lay between the germline ends. The germline CDR1 and CDR2 sequences are DFQATT and SNEGSKA (reference sequence). CDR3 protein: CSASDHQGPYYGYTF. In DNA form, the CDR3 reads TGCAGTGCCTCAGATCATCAGGGGCCCTACTATGGCTACACCTTC.

The rearrangement uses TRBV5-1 and TRBJ2-3; no clear D. V was shortened by 4 bases and J by 6 bases, with 21 bases between the two germline ends. Germline V gives CDR1 SGHRS, CDR2 YFSETQ. CDR3 length: 16 residues. In DNA, the CDR3 is TGCGCCAGCAGCCGTTCAGACTCTATAAGTGTGGATACGCAGTATTTT. As protein: CASSRSDSISVDTQYF.

The gene calls are TRBV27 and TRBJ2-7; 7 bases match TRBD1. The V gene end was trimmed by 6 bases and the J gene end by 2 bases; junction bases not matched to a gene: 4. The germline gives CDR1 MNHEY, CDR2 SMNVEV (reference sequence). This CDR3 has 13 amino acids. This CDR3 reads CASRPTGTYEQYV. CDR3 coding DNA: TGTGCCAGCAGACCGACAGGGACCTACGAGCAGTACGTC.

This sequence joins TRBV7-2 and TRBJ1-1, with D possibly being TRBD1 (5 bases). There are 14 residues in the CDR3. Germline V gene sequence: CDR1 SGHTA, CDR2 FQGNSA. The V end was cut by 8 bases, the J end by 1 base, with 14 bases between. The CDR3 loop is CASHLKQGNTEAFF. CDR3 DNA sequence: TGTGCCAGCCACCTAAAGCAGGGGAACACTGAAGCTTTCTTT. Drawing the rest from reference TRBV7-2 and TRBJ1-1, the complete variable domain is GAGVSQSPSNKVTEKGKDVELRCDPISGHTALYWYRQSLGQGLEFLIYFQGNSAPDKSGLPSDRFSAERTGGSVSTLTIQRTQQEDSAVYLCASHLKQGNTEAFFGQGTRLTVV.

The chain is built from TRBV3-1 and TRBJ1-6, with D possibly being TRBD1 (6 bases). This CDR3 has 15 residues. Germline V gene lookup returns CDR1 LGHDT and CDR2 YNNKEL (reference sequence). The germline V and J ends were trimmed by 1 base and 4 bases, with 8 bases remaining between them. CDR3 sequence: CASSQGGGYNSPLHF. CDR3 nucleotides: TGTGCCAGCAGCCAAGGAGGGGGGTATAATTCACCCCTCCACTTT.

This rearrangement joins TRBV20-1 to TRBJ2-5; D may be TRBD1 (6 bases). The V and J ends lost 6 bases and 5 bases respectively, with 19 bases between them. The CDR3 length is 14 residues. In germline, CDR1 is DFQATT, CDR2 SNEGSKA (reference sequence). CDR3 DNA sequence: TGCAGTGCCGTACAAATACAGGGAGCTGAGACCCAGTACTTC. Protein sequence: CSAVQIQGAETQYF.